The 3 T cell receptor beta chains given below trace back to one sample, sequenced in a study of blood T cell repertoires in COVID-19. The protocol was immunoSEQ multiplex PCR, while the TCRdb copy is restricted to in-frame clones and leaves out a portion. The sample has about 82,000 clones, 80% seen once. Material: peripheral blood. The source is a middle-aged woman with active or convalescent COVID-19.

This clone appeared a few times. The genes are TRBV29-1 and TRBJ1-2; tentatively, D is TRBD1 (6 bases). The CDR3 covers 15 residues. V dropped 6 bases and J dropped 3 bases, with 20 bases sitting between them. Germline V gene lookup returns CDR1 SQVTM and CDR2 ANQGSEA. CDR3 residues: CSVMRGDIRDYGYTF. CDR3 coding DNA: TGCAGCGTCATGCGGGGGGACATACGGGACTATGGCTACACCTTC.

The V call is TRBV5-1, the J call TRBJ2-3, with D maybe TRBD1 (6 bases). Germline CDR1 is SGHRS and CDR2 is YFSETQ. V shed 4 bases and J shed 3 bases, with 12 bases lying between them. CDR3 length: 14 amino acids. CDR3 DNA sequence: TGCGCCAGCAGCCAGGACAGTTGGACAGATACGCAGTATTTT. It translates to CASSQDSWTDTQYF.

The chain recombines TRBV3-1 (or the pseudogene TRBV3-2) with TRBJ2-7, with D maybe TRBD2 (5 bases). The germline V gene encodes CDR1 LGHDT and CDR2 YNNKEL (reference sequence). The CDR3 runs to 15 residues. The V end lost 1 base, the J end lost 7 bases, and 17 bases lay between the germline ends. The CDR3 loop reads CASSQGSGLIQEQYF. The CDR3 region has the DNA TGTGCCAGCAGCCAAGGCAGCGGCCTCATCCAGGAGCAGTACTTC.